This T cell receptor beta chain was captured by sequencing in a study of blood T cell repertoires in COVID-19. Study-wide background: T cells, B-cell-depleted T cells, or PBMCs provided the cDNA or gDNA that served as material.

With 11 bases clipped from V and 3 bases from J, the junction kept 9 bases outside the gene matches. The germline gives CDR1 MGHRA, CDR2 YSYEKL. This CDR3 has 14 amino acids. Original methodology: Amplification with reference gene primers provided the estimates of nucleated cell counts. Profiling relied on immunoSEQ multiplex PCR, and the TCRdb table lists in-frame clones only, not all of them. D and trimming come from the DNA, and the V and J calls and clone size come from that table. Altogether 85,000 to 110,000 clones are present, about nine tenths being singletons, with the ten largest covering approximately 17%.

The receptor was isolated from a woman older than 75 in a cohort sampled during active COVID-19. The rearrangement uses TRBV4-1 and TRBJ2-7, with 11 bases identical to TRBD1. The specimen sequenced was peripheral blood. The CDR3 loop is CAGRGQGAFYEQYF. The CDR3 DNA sequence: TGCGCCGGACGAGGACAGGGGGCTTTCTACGAGCAGTACTTC.